Listed below are T cell receptor beta chains from one sample, sequenced in a study of T cell changes during pregnancy in multiple sclerosis. Measured with immunoSEQ multiplex PCR; TCRdb has only the in-frame clones, and not every one. The sample lists about 59,000 clones, over 90% seen once, with roughly 2.7% in the top ten. Sequenced here: CD8+ T cells from peripheral blood mononuclear cells, sampled in the third trimester of pregnancy. These receptor sequences come from a female donor with multiple sclerosis, enrolled in a pregnancy study. The conserved cysteine and the conserved F or W are not part of the CDR3 here. The D gene is left open where the match is weak. Rows may omit the clone size; those that give it use once, few, many or a size class.

>10|TRBV7-2|once|-|TRBJ1-2
ASALPTGGYT
>13|TRBV7-9|-|-|TRBJ2-2
ASSSNVGGTGELF
>12|TRBV6-6|few|-|TRBJ2-7
ASSYSGAAYEQY
>13|TRBV6-6|-|-|TRBJ2-1
ASSYLAVSYNEQF
>13|TRBV4-3|-|TRBD2|TRBJ2-3
ASSPSGQSPDTQY
>11|TRBV30|-|-|TRBJ2-7
AWRGDKGYEQY
>12|TRBV2|few|-|TRBJ1-1
AELVSFQNTEAF
>11|TRBV30|-|-|TRBJ1-2
AWSVGGGSGYT
>13|TRBV5-8|-|TRBD1|TRBJ1-4
ASSPGAGGAEKLF
>13|TRBV4-3|-|-|TRBJ2-7
ASSHSLASSYEQY
>13|TRBV27|-|-|TRBJ1-2
ASSLSTAGPYGYT